The rows below give T cell receptor beta chains drawn from one sample of a study of cytotoxic CD8 clonotypes in ibrutinib-treated CLL. TCRdb's copy holds only in-frame clones and misses some; the assay was immunoSEQ multiplex PCR. The sample carries 150,000 to 250,000 clones, 72% recorded once. Sequences were derived from PBMCs, sampled after 24 months of ibrutinib treatment. Every receptor here comes from a human donor with chronic lymphocytic leukemia. Each CDR3 is given with its conserved first and last residue. Fields, in order: D gene, J gene, clone size, V gene, CDR3 DNA, CDR3 protein. A D gene is named only where the DNA matches it firmly. For some rows the clone size is stated as once, few or many, or as a class when expanded; others skip it.

>-|TRBJ1-3|-|TRBV28
TGTGCCAGCAGTCCAGGACACGACGTACTAAACCCCTCTGGAAACACCATATATTTT
CASSPGHDVLNPSGNTIYF
>-|TRBJ2-1|-|TRBV6-6
TGTGCCAGCACTGAACCACATATCAATGAGCAGTTCTTC
CASTEPHINEQFF
>TRBD1|TRBJ2-7|few|TRBV7-2
TGTGCCAGCAGCTTAGCGGATGGGACAGGAGTCTACGAGCAGTACTTC
CASSLADGTGVYEQYF
>TRBD1|TRBJ2-7|-|TRBV5-5
TGTGCCAGCAGCAAGGACAGGGCCTACGAGCAGTACTTC
CASSKDRAYEQYF
>-|TRBJ2-7|-|TRBV14
TGTGCCAGCAGCCAGGCAGGAGTTCGAGAGCAGTACTTC
CASSQAGVREQYF
>TRBD2|TRBJ2-3|few|TRBV2
TGTGCCAGCAGTGTGGGACTAGCGGGAGGGCCATCGGGAGATACGCAGTATTTT
CASSVGLAGGPSGDTQYF
>-|TRBJ1-5|-|TRBV6-5
TGTGCCAGCAGTTACATCGGGGGCGCGGGGCAGCCCCAGCATTTT
CASSYIGGAGQPQHF
>TRBD2|TRBJ2-2|-|TRBV29-1
TGCAGCGTTGGGGTTAGCGGGAGTACCGGGGAGCTGTTTTTT
CSVGVSGSTGELFF
>TRBD2|TRBJ2-1|-|TRBV5-1
TGCGCCAGCAGCCAGGACCCGGGAGGCAGCTCCTACAATGAGCAGTTCTTC
CASSQDPGGSSYNEQFF
>-|TRBJ2-5|-|TRBV30
TGTGCCTGGAGGTCTTTCGGGGCCTCGGCCCAGTACTTC
CAWRSFGASAQYF
>-|TRBJ1-1|-|TRBV28
TGTGCCAGCAGTTCTCCCGGACTCCTTGGGAAGCGAGCTTTCTTT
CASSSPGLLGKRAFF
>-|TRBJ1-1|-|TRBV5-1
TGCGCCAGCAGCTTGACGGGGGCGCGAAGGAACACTGAAGCTTTCTTT
CASSLTGARRNTEAFF
>-|TRBJ2-1|once|TRBV27
TGTGCCAGCAGTTTGGGCGCTTACGGGAGATTAAGCAATGAGCAGTTCTTC
CASSLGAYGRLSNEQFF
>-|TRBJ1-1|few|TRBV4-3
TGCGCCAGCAGCCTGGGGAACACTGAAGCTTTCTTT
CASSLGNTEAFF
>-|TRBJ1-1|-|TRBV4-1
TGCGCCAGCAGCCATCCCTCGGGACGTCTGGGTACTGAAGCTTTCTTT
CASSHPSGRLGTEAFF
>-|TRBJ1-1|-|TRBV4-3
TGCGCCAGCAGCCGGACCCCGGAGAGAGCTACTGAAGCTTTCTTT
CASSRTPERATEAFF
>-|TRBJ2-3|few|TRBV6-6
TGTGCCAGCAGTCCCAAGGAGGCGCATTACACAGATACGCAGTATTTT
CASSPKEAHYTDTQYF
>TRBD2|TRBJ2-5|-|TRBV30
TGTGCCTGGACCAATGGGGGGGGAGAGACCCAGTACTTC
CAWTNGGGETQYF
>-|TRBJ2-7|-|TRBV18
TGTGCCAGCTCACCAGCAGACGAGCAGTACTTC
CASSPADEQYF
>-|TRBJ2-2|-|TRBV7-9
TGTGCCAGCAGCTTAAATATGAACACCGGGGAGCTGTTTTTT
CASSLNMNTGELFF
>-|TRBJ1-3|-|TRBV6-5
TGTGCCAGCAGCATCAACGAATACTCTGGAAACACCATATATTTT
CASSINEYSGNTIYF
>-|TRBJ1-1|-|TRBV4-1
TGCGCCAGCAGCACCCCCCGGGTACAGGAAGCTTTCTTT
CASSTPRVQEAFF
>-|TRBJ2-7|few|TRBV5-4
TGTGCCAGCAGCAAGGACAGTTTTGACGAGCAGTACTTC
CASSKDSFDEQYF
>TRBD1|TRBJ2-7|-|TRBV9
TGTGCCAGCAGCTTTCGGGACAGGGGATGGGAGCAGTACTTC
CASSFRDRGWEQYF
>TRBD2|TRBJ2-1|-|TRBV30
TGTGCCTACCTTTGGGAGGGGTACAATGAGCAGTTCTTC
CAYLWEGYNEQFF
>-|TRBJ2-3|-|TRBV7-3
TGTGCCAGCAGCTTAAGTCCAGATACGCAGTATTTT
CASSLSPDTQYF
>TRBD2|TRBJ2-7|-|TRBV2
TGTGCCAGCATTACCCCCACCCTAGCGGGAGTCTACGAGCAGTACTTC
CASITPTLAGVYEQYF
>-|TRBJ2-2|-|TRBV15
TGTGCCACCAGCAGAGATAGGGGCCGGGAGCTGTTTTTT
CATSRDRGRELFF
>-|TRBJ2-7|-|TRBV7-2
TGTGCCAGCAGCTTAGTTCTGGGCACCTTCTCCTACGAGCAGTACTTC
CASSLVLGTFSYEQYF
>TRBD1|TRBJ2-7|-|TRBV28
TGTGCCAGCAGTTTACCCGGGACAGGGGCCGGGAGCGAGCAGTACTTC
CASSLPGTGAGSEQYF
>-|TRBJ2-2|-|TRBV10-3
TGTGCCATCAGCTTCACCCAGGGGACCGGGGAGCTGTTTTTT
CAISFTQGTGELFF
>TRBD1|TRBJ2-5|-|TRBV4-1
TGCGCCAGCAGCCAAGACCCGACAGGGGGCGGTGAGACCCAGTACTTC
CASSQDPTGGGETQYF
>TRBD1|TRBJ2-2|once|TRBV5-1
TGCGCCAGCAAAAGACAGGGGGCAGACACCGGGGAGCTGTTTTTT
CASKRQGADTGELFF
>TRBD2|TRBJ2-2|-|TRBV12-5
TGTGCTAGTGGTTTGGGGACCGGGACTAGCGGAGACGCGAACACCGGGGAGCTGTTTTTT
CASGLGTGTSGDANTGELFF
>-|TRBJ2-1|-|TRBV15
TGTGCCACCGAATCAATCAAGAGCTCCTACAATGAGCAGTTCTTC
CATESIKSSYNEQFF
>-|TRBJ1-2|-|TRBV19
TGTGCCAGTAGTATGAAAGGTCCCCACTATGGCTACACCTTC
CASSMKGPHYGYTF
>-|TRBJ2-7|-|TRBV5-4
TGTGCCAGCAGGGAGGGGGTCAGCAGCCCCTACGAGCAGTACTTC
CASREGVSSPYEQYF
>TRBD1|TRBJ1-5|-|TRBV28
TGTGCCAGCGGGACAGGGCCTTTATATAGCAATCAGCCCCAGCATTTT
CASGTGPLYSNQPQHF
>TRBD1|TRBJ1-1|-|TRBV18
TGTGCCAGCTCACCGGACAGGGGGAACACTGAAGCTTTCTTT
CASSPDRGNTEAFF
>TRBD1|TRBJ2-1|-|TRBV25-1
TGTGCCAGCCGCGACAGGGTTGAGCAGTTCTTC
CASRDRVEQFF
>TRBD2|TRBJ2-7|-|TRBV11-2
TGTGCCAGCAACACAGGACTAGCGGGAGGGAGATACGAGCAGTACTTC
CASNTGLAGGRYEQYF
>-|TRBJ2-1|-|TRBV7-2
TGTGCCAGCAGCTTAGGACGGGAGTGGGGTGAGCAGTTCTTC
CASSLGREWGEQFF